One and the same sample provided the 14 T cell receptor beta chains below, sequenced in a study of T cell changes during pregnancy in multiple sclerosis. TCRdb's copy holds only in-frame clones and misses some; the assay was immunoSEQ multiplex PCR. The table includes more than 70,000 clones, 90% to 95% detected once. Sequenced material: peripheral blood, taken in the second trimester of pregnancy. These receptors were obtained from a female donor with multiple sclerosis, enrolled in a pregnancy study.

V is TRBV29-1 and J is TRBJ2-3, with D perhaps TRBD2 (5 bases). Germline-derived CDR1 and CDR2 are SQVTM and ANQGSEA. This CDR3 spans 13 amino acids. V gave up 4 bases and J gave up 2 bases, with 10 bases separating them. CDR3 coding DNA: TGCAGCGTTGTCACTAGGTTCACAGATACGCAGTATTTT. It is translated as CSVVTRFTDTQYF.

This clone has a single count. The chain employs TRBV11-2 and TRBJ1-2; possibly TRBD1 for D (5 bases). Germline CDR1 is SGHAT and CDR2 is FQNNGV. With 1 base removed from V and 8 bases from J, the gap between germline ends came to 11 bases. The CDR3 covers 13 residues. CDR3 coding DNA: TGTGCCAGCAGCTTAGGGGGCAGATCCGGCTACACCTTC. Its protein is CASSLGGRSGYTF.

This clone was picked up one time. V is TRBV19 and J is TRBJ1-5, with 7 positions matching TRBD1. Germline CDR1 LNHDA, CDR2 SQIVND (reference sequence). The CDR3 contains 16 residues. Trimming took 5 bases from V and 2 from J; bases not matched to a gene: 9. Here the CDR3 reads CASSGTGEYGNQPQHF. In nucleotides, the CDR3 is TGTGCCAGTAGTGGTACAGGGGAATATGGCAATCAGCCCCAGCATTTT. Together with reference TRBV19 and TRBJ1-5, the CDR3 gives the full variable domain: DGGITQSPKYLFRKEGQNVTLSCEQNLNHDAMYWYRQDPGQGLRLIYYSQIVNDFQKGDIAEGYSVSREKKESFPLTVTSAQKNPTAFYLCASSGTGEYGNQPQHFGDGTRLSIL.

The chain uses TRBV25-1 and TRBJ1-1; TRBD1 aligns across 11 bases. The CDR3 extends over 14 amino acids. From germline, CDR1 is MGHDK and CDR2 SYGVNS. Losses at the gene ends were 3 bases for V and 8 bases for J; bases not matched to a gene: 5. CDR3 sequence: CASSEPGQGVEAFF. CDR3 in DNA: TGTGCCAGCAGTGAGCCGGGACAGGGGGTAGAAGCTTTCTTT. The whole variable domain, filled in from reference TRBV25-1 and TRBJ1-1, reads EADIYQTPRYLVIGTGKKITLECSQTMGHDKMYWYQQDPGMELHLIHYSYGVNSTEKGDLSSESTVSRIRTEHFPLTLESARPSHTSQYLCASSEPGQGVEAFFGQGTRLTVV.

About this clone itself: The same CDR3 can be traced to other DNA sequences in this sample. This chain connects TRBV5-1 to TRBJ1-1, with 7 nucleotides matching TRBD1. Unmatched junction bases numbered 6, after V lost 0 bases and J lost 4 bases. This CDR3 is built from 15 residues. The germline V gene encodes CDR1 SGHRS and CDR2 YFSETQ. Here the CDR3 reads CASSLGTGLSTEAFF. The CDR3 coding sequence is TGCGCCAGCAGCTTGGGGACAGGATTGAGCACTGAAGCTTTCTTT.

This rearrangement joins TRBV6-5 to TRBJ2-2; D is perhaps TRBD2 (6 bases). Germline V gene sequence: CDR1 MNHEY, CDR2 SVGAGI. The CDR3 is made up of 14 amino acids. Trimming removed 8 bases at V and 1 base at J, with 11 bases between. CDR3 sequence: CASERRGNTGELFF. For the CDR3, the DNA is TGTGCCAGCGAAAGGCGGGGGAACACCGGGGAGCTGTTTTTT.

The gene calls are TRBV7-9 and TRBJ2-7; a weak D match, TRBD1 (6 bases). V lost 4 bases and J lost 9, with 13 bases in between. This CDR3 region has 12 residues. Germline V lookup: CDR1 SEHNR, CDR2 FQNEAQ (reference sequence). CDR3 sequence (DNA): TGTGCCAGCAGCTCCGGAATCAGGGGGCAGTACTTC. Amino acids: CASSSGIRGQYF.

Regarding this clone: The identical CDR3 is also encoded by other nucleotide sequences in the sample. The CDR3 is CASSGALNTEAFF. The CDR3 bases are TGCGCCAGCAGTGGGGCGTTGAACACTGAAGCTTTCTTT. J is TRBJ1-1 and V is TRBV5-1; maybe TRBD1 (5 bases). There are 13 residues in the CDR3. Deletions cut 5 bases from V and 0 bases from J, with 8 bases between. Looked up from germline, CDR1 is SGHRS and CDR2 is YFSETQ.

Here the CDR3 DNA reads TGTGCCAGCAGTTTTTGGACAGAAGAAAAACTGTTTTTT. This codes for CASSFWTEEKLFF. The genes are TRBV6-1 and TRBJ1-4; tentative D call: TRBD1 (6 bases). The ends were cut back, 5 bases at V and 8 bases at J, with 12 bases in the middle. Germline assignment: CDR1 MNHNS and CDR2 SASEGT. This CDR3 comprises 13 residues.

In its sample, this clone was seen once. J is TRBJ2-2 and V is TRBV5-8; 9 bases align to TRBD1. This CDR3 is 16 amino acids long. The germline gives CDR1 SGHTS, CDR2 YDEGEE. J gave up 4 bases and V 1 base, and 5 bases lay outside the gene matches. The CDR3 DNA sequence: TGTGCCAGCAGCTTGAATTGGGGACAGGGCACCGGGGAGCTGTTTTTT. As protein: CASSLNWGQGTGELFF.

This sequence joins TRBV30 and TRBJ1-5, with 7 bases fitting TRBD1. Germline CDR1 GTSNPN, CDR2 SVGIG (reference sequence). V gave up 3 bases and J gave up 3 bases; unmatched junction bases: 2. The CDR3 loop spans 13 amino acids. In nucleotides, the CDR3 is TGTGCCTGGAGCGGACAGGCCAATCAGCCCCAGCATTTT. Translated: CAWSGQANQPQHF. Together with reference TRBV30 and TRBJ1-5, the CDR3 gives the full variable domain: SQTIHQWPATLVQPVGSPLSLECTVEGTSNPNLYWYRQAAGRGLQLLFYSVGIGQISSEVPQNLSASRPQDRQFILSSKKLLLSDSGFYLCAWSGQANQPQHFGDGTRLSIL.

This clone appeared a few times. The chain couples TRBV5-1 to TRBJ2-5; the match to TRBD2 covers 11 bases. This CDR3 has 14 residues. The germline gives CDR1 SGHRS, CDR2 YFSETQ. With 1 base clipped from V and 4 bases from J, the junction kept 0 bases outside the gene matches. CDR3 amino acids: CASSLTSGGETQYF. The CDR3 nucleotides are TGCGCCAGCAGCTTGACTAGCGGGGGAGAGACCCAGTACTTC.

The chain combines TRBV27 with TRBJ1-5; D call uncertain. V was pared by 8 bases and J by 3 bases, with 8 bases between. CDR1 and CDR2 from the germline V gene are MNHEY and SMNVEV (reference sequence). The CDR3 covers 12 residues. Here the CDR3 reads CASGLLNQPQHF. The DNA for the CDR3 is TGTGCCAGCGGACTTCTCAATCAGCCCCAGCATTTT.

The chain recombines TRBV29-1 with TRBJ2-2; no definite D call. V dropped 4 bases and J dropped 8 bases, with 14 bases sitting between them. This CDR3 has 13 residues. Per germline, CDR1 SQVTM and CDR2 ANQGSEA. The CDR3 sequence is CSVGMTGAGELFF. DNA for the CDR3: TGCAGCGTTGGGATGACTGGTGCTGGGGAGCTGTTTTTT.